This entry features one T cell receptor beta chain sequence. No antigen is known for it. Base quality data are lacking; no much larger clone is found one base away. Healthy humans were used as donors in the study. The sample comes from a study of T cell repertoires and Cas9 in healthy adults (dated by TCRdb to 2016 to 2018). For context, the study as a whole: Within the CD4 and CD8 compartments, the researchers characterized SpCas9-reactive T cells in terms of multi-effector potency, cytotoxicity and lineage determination. The study looked at preexisting T cell immunity to the Streptococcus pyogenes Cas9 nuclease (SpCas9), which is used in CRISPR gene editing. General study outcomes and caveats: Proliferation and function of SpCas9-reactive effector T cells were reported to be mitigated in vitro by SpCas9-reactive regulatory T cells.

V loses 3 bases of germline sequence and J loses 12 bases, and the interval between the two ends is 13 bases. The CDR3, cysteine through phenylalanine, is 12 amino acids long. The retained sequence is limited to the CDR3, 36 bases, with the frame set at the first base. Sequences SGHRS (CDR1) and YFSETQ (CDR2) are obtained from the germline V gene. The library was made by the immunoSEQ multiplex PCR assay. TCRdb limited this immuneACCESS table to in-frame rearrangements with V and J called. A share of clones is missing; checked studies link under half to unresolved V genes, and the rest is unexplained. The sample data list over 12,000 clones, and 89% of these were observed just once. Of the sample, about 1.6% is held by the ten largest clones.

The chain employs TRBV5-1 and TRBJ2-1; the D segment may tentatively be TRBD1 or TRBD2, each giving 6 matched bases. The sequenced sample was Tregs (CD4+, CD25+, CD127-, CD137-, CD154-) from PBMCs; culture status not recorded. The sequence came from a human donor in good health. The nucleotide sequence is TGCGCCAGCAGCTCTGCCGGGGGCGGGCAGTTCTTC. The encoded protein is CASSSAGGGQFF.